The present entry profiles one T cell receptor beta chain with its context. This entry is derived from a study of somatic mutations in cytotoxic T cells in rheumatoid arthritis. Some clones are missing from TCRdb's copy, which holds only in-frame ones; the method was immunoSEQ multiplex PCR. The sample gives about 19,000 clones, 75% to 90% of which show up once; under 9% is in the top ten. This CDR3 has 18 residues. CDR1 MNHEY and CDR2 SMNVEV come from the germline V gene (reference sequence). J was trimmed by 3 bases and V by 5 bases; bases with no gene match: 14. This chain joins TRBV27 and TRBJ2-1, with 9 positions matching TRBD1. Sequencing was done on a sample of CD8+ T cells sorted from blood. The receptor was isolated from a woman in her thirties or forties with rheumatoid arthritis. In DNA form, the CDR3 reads TGTGCCAGCAGTCTCTTCCCCTCCCGGGACAGGGACTACAATGAGCAGTTCTTC. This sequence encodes CASSLFPSRDRDYNEQFF.